This T cell receptor beta chain was sequenced for a study of cytomegalovirus exposure and HLA in healthy donors (dated by TCRdb to the late 2010s). Background for the entire study: According to a later analysis, one platform produced both the 100 to 150 validation repertoires and the roughly 660 repertoires of the first cohort. The study aimed to test whether cataloging public T cell receptors could reveal signatures of past pathogen exposure. A separate validation cohort of roughly 120 different subjects was used in addition to the 666-subject first cohort. To predict cytomegalovirus infection status, the study brought together high-throughput TCR immunosequencing, statistical association of individual TCRs with disease status, and machine learning. Study-wide findings and limitations: A total of 150 or so TCR beta chains were listed by the study as associated with cytomegalovirus. According to the authors, the approach could potentially be generalized to other disease states and immunological phenotypes. The classifier was reported to diagnose cytomegalovirus status with high specificity and sensitivity in both the original cohort and the validation cohort. Most TCR sequences were seen in very few donors, while some public TCRs were found in many individuals. All 120 or so repertoires were used to score co-occurrence in the validation cohort in a later analysis, because that analysis had no HLA typing for the cohort. A later analysis found that TCRs clustered in the first cohort also tended to co-occur in the roughly 120 validation repertoires, with about 94% of cluster scores above 0. In vitro tests confirmed that a few of the cytomegalovirus-associated TCR beta chains recognize cytomegalovirus antigens.

Receptors were amplified or captured by the immunoSEQ multiplex PCR assay. In the paper's pipeline: A statistical classification framework was built for diagnosing cytomegalovirus status from the catalog of TCR beta chain sequences. This immuneACCESS table, as held by TCRdb, lists in-frame sequences with V and J called but not all clones. Of the missing ones, under half trace to an unresolved V gene in checked studies; the others have no known cause. V and J calls and clone size come straight from that table; D and trimming were deduced from the DNA. The sample table records 100,000 to 120,000 clones; over 75% of these occur just once. The ten largest account for around 1.4% of the sample. The CDR3 runs 18 amino acids, cysteine and phenylalanine included. The retained sequence is limited to the CDR3, 54 bases, with the frame set at the first base. In the germline V gene, CDR1 corresponds to MNHNS and CDR2 to SASEGT. Relative to germline, V is 3 bases shorter and J is 4 bases shorter, with 19 bases between their ends.

The donors were included in the validation cohort of 130 or so subjects, a group kept apart from the approximately 650-subject first cohort. The table lists this clone with a count of one. Which antigen it targets is not known. Base qualities are not provided; no much larger clone lies one nucleotide away. The source material was PBMCs. The TCR sequence derives from a woman aged 25 to 39 in good health and CMV-seropositive. The chain joins TRBV6-1 to TRBJ2-6, with the D gene call left open. CDR3 region: CASSERSPRTLGANVLTF. In nucleotides, the sequence is TGTGCCAGCAGTGAGAGGTCACCCCGAACTCTGGGGGCCAACGTCCTGACTTTC.